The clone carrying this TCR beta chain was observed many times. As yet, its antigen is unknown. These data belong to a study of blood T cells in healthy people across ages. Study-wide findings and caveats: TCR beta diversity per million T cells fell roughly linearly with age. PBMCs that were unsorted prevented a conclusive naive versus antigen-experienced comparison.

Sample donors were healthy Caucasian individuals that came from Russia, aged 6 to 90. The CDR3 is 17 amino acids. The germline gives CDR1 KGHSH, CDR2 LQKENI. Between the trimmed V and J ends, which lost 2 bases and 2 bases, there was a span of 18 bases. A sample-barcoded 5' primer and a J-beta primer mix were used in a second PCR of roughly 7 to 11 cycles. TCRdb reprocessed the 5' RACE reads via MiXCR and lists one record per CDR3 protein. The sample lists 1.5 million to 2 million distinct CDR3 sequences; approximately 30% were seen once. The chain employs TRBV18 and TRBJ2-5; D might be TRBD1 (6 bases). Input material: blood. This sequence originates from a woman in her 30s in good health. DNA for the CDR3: TGTGCCAGCTCACCAATGACAGGAAGAGGAGGACAAGAGACCCAGTACTTC. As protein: CASSPMTGRGGQETQYF.